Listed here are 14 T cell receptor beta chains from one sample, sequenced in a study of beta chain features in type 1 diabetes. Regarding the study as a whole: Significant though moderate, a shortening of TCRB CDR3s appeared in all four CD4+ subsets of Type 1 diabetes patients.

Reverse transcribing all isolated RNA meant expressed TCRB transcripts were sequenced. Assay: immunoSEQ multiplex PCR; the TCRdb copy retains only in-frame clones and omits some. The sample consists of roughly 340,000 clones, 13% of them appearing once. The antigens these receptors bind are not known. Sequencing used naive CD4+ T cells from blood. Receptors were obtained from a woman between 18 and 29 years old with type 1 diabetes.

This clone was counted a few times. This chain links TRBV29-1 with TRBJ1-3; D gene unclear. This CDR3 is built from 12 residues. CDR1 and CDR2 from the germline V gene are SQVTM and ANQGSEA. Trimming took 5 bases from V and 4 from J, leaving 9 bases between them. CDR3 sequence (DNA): TGCAGCGTTTTAGTGACAGGAAACACCATATATTTT. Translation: CSVLVTGNTIYF. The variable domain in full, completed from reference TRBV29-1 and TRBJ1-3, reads SAVISQKPSRDICQRGTSLTIQCQVDSQVTMMFWYRQQPGQSLTLIATANQGSEATYESGFVIDKFPISRPNLTFSTLTVSNMSPEDSSIYLCSVLVTGNTIYFGEGSWLTVV.

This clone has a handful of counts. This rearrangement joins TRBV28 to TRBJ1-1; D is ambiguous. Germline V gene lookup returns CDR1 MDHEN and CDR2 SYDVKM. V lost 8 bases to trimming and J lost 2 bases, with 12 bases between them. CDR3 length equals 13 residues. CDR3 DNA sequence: TGTGCCAGCCTCCGGGGTTTTAACACTGAAGCTTTCTTT. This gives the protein CASLRGFNTEAFF.

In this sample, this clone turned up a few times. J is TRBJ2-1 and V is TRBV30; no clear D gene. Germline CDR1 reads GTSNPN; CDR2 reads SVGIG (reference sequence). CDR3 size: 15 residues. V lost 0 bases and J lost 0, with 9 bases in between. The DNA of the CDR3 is TGTGCCTGGAGTGTAGAGTCGTTCTCCTACAATGAGCAGTTCTTC. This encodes CAWSVESFSYNEQFF.

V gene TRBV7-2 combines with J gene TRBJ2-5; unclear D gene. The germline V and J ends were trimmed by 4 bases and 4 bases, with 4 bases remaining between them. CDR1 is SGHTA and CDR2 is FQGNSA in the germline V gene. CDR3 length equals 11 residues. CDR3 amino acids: CASSSIETQYF. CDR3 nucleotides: TGTGCCAGCAGCTCAATAGAGACCCAGTACTTC.

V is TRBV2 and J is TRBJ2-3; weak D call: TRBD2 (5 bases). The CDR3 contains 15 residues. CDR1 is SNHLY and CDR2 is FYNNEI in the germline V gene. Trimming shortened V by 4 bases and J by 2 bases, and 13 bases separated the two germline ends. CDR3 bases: TGTGCCAGCAGTGGGGTTCTAGCTACCACAGATACGCAGTATTTT. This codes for CASSGVLATTDTQYF.

CDR3 DNA sequence: TGTGCCAGCTCACCACCTAGGGGAGGTTCCGGGGAGCTGTTTTTT. Translated: CASSPPRGGSGELFF. The V call is TRBV18, the J call TRBJ2-2; tentatively, D is TRBD2 (6 bases). The V and J ends lost 0 bases and 6 bases respectively, with 11 bases between them. This CDR3 contains 15 residues. In germline, CDR1 is KGHSH, CDR2 LQKENI. The full variable domain, with the rest looked up from reference TRBV18 and TRBJ2-2, is NAGVMQNPRHLVRRRGQEARLRCSPMKGHSHVYWYRQLPEEGLKFMVYLQKENIIDESGMPKERFSAEFPKEGPSILRIQQVVRGDSAAYFCASSPPRGGSGELFFGEGSRLTVL.

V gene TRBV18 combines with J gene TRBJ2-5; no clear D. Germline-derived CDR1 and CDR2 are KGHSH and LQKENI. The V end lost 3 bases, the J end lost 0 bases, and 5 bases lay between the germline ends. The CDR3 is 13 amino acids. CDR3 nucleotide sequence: TGTGCCAGCTCACCCCTGTACCAAGAGACCCAGTACTTC. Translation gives CASSPLYQETQYF.

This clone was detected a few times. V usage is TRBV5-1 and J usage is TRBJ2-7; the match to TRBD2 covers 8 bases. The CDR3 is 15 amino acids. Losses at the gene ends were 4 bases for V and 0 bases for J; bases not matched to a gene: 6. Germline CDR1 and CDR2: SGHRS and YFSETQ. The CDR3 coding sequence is TGCGCCAGCAGCGTCACTAGCGGATCCTCCTACGAGCAGTACTTC. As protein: CASSVTSGSSYEQYF.

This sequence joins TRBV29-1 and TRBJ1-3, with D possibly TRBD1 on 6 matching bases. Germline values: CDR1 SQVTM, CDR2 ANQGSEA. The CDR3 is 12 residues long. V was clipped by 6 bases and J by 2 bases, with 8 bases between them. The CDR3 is CSVGTPGNTIYF. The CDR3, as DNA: TGCAGCGTCGGGACACCTGGAAACACCATATATTTT.

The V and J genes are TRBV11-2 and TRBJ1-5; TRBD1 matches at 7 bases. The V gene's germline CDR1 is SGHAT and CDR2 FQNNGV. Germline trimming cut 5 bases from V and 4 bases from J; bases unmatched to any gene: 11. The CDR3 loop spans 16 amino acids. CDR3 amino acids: CASSLWEGGVNQPQHF. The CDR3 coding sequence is TGTGCCAGCAGCCTTTGGGAAGGGGGCGTAAATCAGCCCCAGCATTTT.

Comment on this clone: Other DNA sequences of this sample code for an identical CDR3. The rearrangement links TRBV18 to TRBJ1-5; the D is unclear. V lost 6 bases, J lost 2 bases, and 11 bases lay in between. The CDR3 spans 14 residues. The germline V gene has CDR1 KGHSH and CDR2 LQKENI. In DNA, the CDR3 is TGTGCCAGCTCCCCGCAGGAGGGCAATCAGCCCCAGCATTTT. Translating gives CASSPQEGNQPQHF. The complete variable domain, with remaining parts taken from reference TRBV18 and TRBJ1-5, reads NAGVMQNPRHLVRRRGQEARLRCSPMKGHSHVYWYRQLPEEGLKFMVYLQKENIIDESGMPKERFSAEFPKEGPSILRIQQVVRGDSAAYFCASSPQEGNQPQHFGDGTRLSIL.

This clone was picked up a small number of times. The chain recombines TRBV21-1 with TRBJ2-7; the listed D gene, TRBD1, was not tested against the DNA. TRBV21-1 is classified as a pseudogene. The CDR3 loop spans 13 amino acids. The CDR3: CASSKLGGGEQYF. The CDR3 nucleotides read TGTGCCAGCAGCAAGTTAGGGGGCGGAGAGCAGTACTTC.

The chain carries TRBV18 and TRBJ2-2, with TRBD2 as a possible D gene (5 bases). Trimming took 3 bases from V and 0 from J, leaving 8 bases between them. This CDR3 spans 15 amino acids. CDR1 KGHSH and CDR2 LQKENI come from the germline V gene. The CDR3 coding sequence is TGTGCCAGCTCACCGCGGGCGGCGAACACCGGGGAGCTGTTTTTT. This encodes CASSPRAANTGELFF.

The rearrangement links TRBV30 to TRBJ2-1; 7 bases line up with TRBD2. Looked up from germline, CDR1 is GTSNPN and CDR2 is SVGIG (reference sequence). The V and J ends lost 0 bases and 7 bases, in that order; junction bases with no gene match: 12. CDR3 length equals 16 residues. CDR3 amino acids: CAWSVLGGSLVNEQFF. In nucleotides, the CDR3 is TGTGCCTGGAGTGTACTCGGCGGGAGTTTGGTGAATGAGCAGTTCTTC.